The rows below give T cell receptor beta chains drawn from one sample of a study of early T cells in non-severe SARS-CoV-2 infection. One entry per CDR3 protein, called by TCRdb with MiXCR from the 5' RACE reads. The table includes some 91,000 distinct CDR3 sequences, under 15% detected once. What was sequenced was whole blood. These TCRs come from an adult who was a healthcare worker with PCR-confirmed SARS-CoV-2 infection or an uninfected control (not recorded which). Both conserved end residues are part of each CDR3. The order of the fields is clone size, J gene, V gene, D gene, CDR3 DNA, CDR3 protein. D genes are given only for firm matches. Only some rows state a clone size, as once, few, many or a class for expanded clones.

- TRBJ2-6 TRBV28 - TGTGCCAGCAGTTTAGAGGACCCCGGGGCCAACGTCCTGACTTTC CASSLEDPGANVLTF
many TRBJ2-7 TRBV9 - TGTGCCAGCAGCGCAGAGGCCCACCAAGTATACGAGCAGTACTTC CASSAEAHQVYEQYF
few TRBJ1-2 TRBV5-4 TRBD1 TGTGCCAGCAGCATAATCGACAGGGGGTACTATGGCTACACCTTC CASSIIDRGYYGYTF
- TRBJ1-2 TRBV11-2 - TGTGCCAGCAGCCCGGGGGGCAGGGATGGAGATGGCTACACCTTC CASSPGGRDGDGYTF
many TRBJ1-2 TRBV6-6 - TGTGCCAGCAGGGAACCTCTAGGGTCAAAAGGGACCCTCTATGGCTACACCTTC CASREPLGSKGTLYGYTF
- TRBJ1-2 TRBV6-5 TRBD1 TGTGCCAGCAGTTCCCGGACAGGAGTCAGGGCTGACTACACCTTC CASSSRTGVRADYTF
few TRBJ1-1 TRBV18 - TGTGCCAGCTCACCGGGGACGACCCGCGAAGCTTTCTTT CASSPGTTREAFF
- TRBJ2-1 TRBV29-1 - TGCAGCGTCCCCAGCCAGGCAACGGGTAATGAGCAGTTCTTC CSVPSQATGNEQFF
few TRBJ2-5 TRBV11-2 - TGTGCCAGCAGCTTTTTTCAAGAGACCCAGTACTTC CASSFFQETQYF
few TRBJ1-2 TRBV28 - TGTGCCAGCAGTTTCGACAAGATCTATGGCTACACCTTC CASSFDKIYGYTF
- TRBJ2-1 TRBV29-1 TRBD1 TGCAGCGTTGAAGGGTGGGGACAGATTTACAATGAGCAGTTCTTC CSVEGWGQIYNEQFF
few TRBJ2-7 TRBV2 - TGTGCCAACTCAGCGGCGCGCGCATGGGAGCAGTACTTC CANSAARAWEQYF
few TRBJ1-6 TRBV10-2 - TGCGCCAGCAGGAGAGGACCAGGGAAGTCCTATAATTCACCCCTCCACTTT CASRRGPGKSYNSPLHF
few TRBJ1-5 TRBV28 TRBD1 TGTGCCAGCAGTCGAGACAGGGGGCTCCAGCCCCAGCATTTT CASSRDRGLQPQHF
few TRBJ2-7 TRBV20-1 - TGCAGTGCTAGAGTCAAGGATTCCTACGAGCAGTACTTC CSARVKDSYEQYF
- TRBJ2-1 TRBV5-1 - TGCGCCAGCAGCTTGAGACCAGGGTTGAGCTCCTACAATGAGCAGTTCTTC CASSLRPGLSSYNEQFF
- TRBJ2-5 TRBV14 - TGTGCCAGCAGCCAGCTAGGCCCTCAGACCCAGTACTTC CASSQLGPQTQYF
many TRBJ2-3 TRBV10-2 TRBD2 TGCGCCAGCAGTGACCTAGCGGGAGATACCTCTAGCACAGATACGCAGTATTTT CASSDLAGDTSSTDTQYF
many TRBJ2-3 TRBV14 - TGTGCCAGCAGCCAAGTCGGGATCTCACAGGATACGCAGTATTTT CASSQVGISQDTQYF
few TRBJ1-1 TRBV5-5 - TGTGCCAGCAGCTTGGTGGGAGCCACTGAAGCTTTCTTT CASSLVGATEAFF
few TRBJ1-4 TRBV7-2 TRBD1 TGTGCCAGCAGCCCGGACAGGGGTTCTGAAAAACTGTTTTTT CASSPDRGSEKLFF
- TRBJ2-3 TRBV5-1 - TGCGCCAGCAGCTACTACCATCGAGGGAGCACAGATACGCAGTATTTT CASSYYHRGSTDTQYF
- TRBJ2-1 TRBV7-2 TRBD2 TGTGCCAGCAGCCCTCCCGGACTAGCGGGGGGGAACAATGAGCAGTTCTTC CASSPPGLAGGNNEQFF
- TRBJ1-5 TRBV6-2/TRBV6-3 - TGTGCCAGCAGTCTCTGGGGTTATCAGCCCCAGCATTTT CASSLWGYQPQHF
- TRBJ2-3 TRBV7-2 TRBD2 TGTGCCAGCAGCCGCCGGACTAGCGGGGGGGCAGATACGCAGTATTTT CASSRRTSGGADTQYF
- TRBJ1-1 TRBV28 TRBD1 TGTGCCAGCACCCTAGACAGGGTCGGAGCTTTCTTT CASTLDRVGAFF
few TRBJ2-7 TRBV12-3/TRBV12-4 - TGTGCCAGCACCCGGTCAGGGACCGTCTACGAGCAGTACTTC CASTRSGTVYEQYF
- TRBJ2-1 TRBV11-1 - TGTGCCAGCAGCTTGATCTTTAGGACAGCTGAGCAGTTCTTC CASSLIFRTAEQFF
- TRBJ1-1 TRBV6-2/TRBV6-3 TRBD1 TGTGCCAGCAGTGACAGGGGGCGAGGAAATTCTGTTTCTGAAGCTTTCTTT CASSDRGRGNSVSEAFF
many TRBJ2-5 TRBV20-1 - TGCAGTGCTACACCTGACGGAGGACCCTTAGGCCAAGAGACCCAGTACTTC CSATPDGGPLGQETQYF
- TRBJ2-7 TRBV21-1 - TGTGCCAGCAGCAAAGCGCGGCTCCCCGAAAACGAGCAGTACTTC CASSKARLPENEQYF
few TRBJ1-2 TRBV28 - TGTGCCAGCAGTTTTATATTGTGGGGCCCCACCACTGATGGCTACACCTTC CASSFILWGPTTDGYTF
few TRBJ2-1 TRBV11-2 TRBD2 TGTGCCAGCAGCTCCCGCGGGGGAGGGAATGAGCAGTTCTTC CASSSRGGGNEQFF
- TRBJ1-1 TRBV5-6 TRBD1 TGTGCCAGCAGCTTGTGGGACAGGGTATGGACTGAAGCTTTCTTT CASSLWDRVWTEAFF
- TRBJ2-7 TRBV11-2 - TGTGCCAGCAGCTTAGCCAGGACCCACTACGAGCAGTACTTC CASSLARTHYEQYF
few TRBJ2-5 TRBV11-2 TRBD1 TGTGCCAGCACGAAACAGGGGGAAGAGACCCAGTACTTC CASTKQGEETQYF
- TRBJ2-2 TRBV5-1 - TGCGCCAGCAGTAAAGGATCCTTGAACACCGGGGAGCTGTTTTTT CASSKGSLNTGELFF
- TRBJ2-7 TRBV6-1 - TGTGCAGATCCAGGGTGGAATTACGAGCAGTACTTC CADPGWNYEQYF
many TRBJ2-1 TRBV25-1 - TGTGCCAGCAGTAGCGGAGCGTACAATGAGCAGTTCTTC CASSSGAYNEQFF
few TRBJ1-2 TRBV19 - TGTGCCACCCAGGCCCTACGGGACAAGAACTATGGCTACACCTTC CATQALRDKNYGYTF
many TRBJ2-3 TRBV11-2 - TGTGCCAGCAGCTTTCGCACAGATACGCAGTATTTT CASSFRTDTQYF
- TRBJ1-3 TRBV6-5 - TGTGCCAGCAGCCCCTCCGGGAATTATGGAAACACCATATATTTT CASSPSGNYGNTIYF
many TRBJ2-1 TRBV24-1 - TGTGCCACCAGTGATTGGGAGAATGAGCAGTTCTTC CATSDWENEQFF
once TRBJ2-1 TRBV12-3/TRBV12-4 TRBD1 TGTGCCAGCAGTTTGGGTGAAGACAGGGTCAATGAGCAGTTCTTC CASSLGEDRVNEQFF
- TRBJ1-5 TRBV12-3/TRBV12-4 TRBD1 TGTGCCAGCAGAAGGGGACAGAATCAGCCCCAGCATTTT CASRRGQNQPQHF